A selection of T cell receptor beta chains follows, all from one sample in a study of cytomegalovirus exposure and HLA in healthy donors. Profiling relied on immunoSEQ multiplex PCR, and the TCRdb table lists in-frame clones only, not all of them. Of 100,000 to 140,000 clones in the sample, 76% are singletons; the top ten hold approximately 2.4%. The source material was PBMCs. These receptors all come from a man aged 18 to 29 in good health and CMV-seronegative. Each CDR3 is given with its conserved first and last residue. D genes are given only for firm matches. Some rows have no size entry. The others give once, few or many, or a class for an expanded clone.

length,D,V,J,size,DNA,CDR3
14,TRBD2,TRBV5-1,TRBJ2-1,NA,TGCGCCAGCAGCCCCCCGCTAGCGGGGTATGAGCAGTTCTTC,CASSPPLAGYEQFF
14,NA,TRBV5-1,TRBJ1-1,NA,TGCGCCAGCAGCTACCGGGACACTTTCACTGAAGCTTTCTTT,CASSYRDTFTEAFF
15,TRBD1,TRBV5-6,TRBJ1-6,NA,TGTGCCAGCAGCTCGGTTCGGGACAGGGCTTCACCCCTCCACTTT,CASSSVRDRASPLHF
14,TRBD1,TRBV29-1,TRBJ2-5,NA,TGCAGCGCCCACCCGCAGGGACAGGTGGAGACCCAGTACTTC,CSAHPQGQVETQYF
14,NA,TRBV19,TRBJ2-2,NA,TGTGCCAGTAGCCCGGGACACTACACCGGGGAGCTGTTTTTT,CASSPGHYTGELFF
15,NA,TRBV2,TRBJ1-4,few,TGTGCCAGCAGCGCGGAGGGCGCAACTAATGAAAAACTGTTTTTT,CASSAEGATNEKLFF
15,NA,TRBV5-4,TRBJ1-4,NA,TGTGCCAGCAGCTTGGCGATAGGGGAAGGGGAAAAACTGTTTTTT,CASSLAIGEGEKLFF
14,NA,TRBV5-8,TRBJ2-1,NA,TGTGCCAGCAGCTTGGCGGGATTGTACAATGAGCAGTTCTTC,CASSLAGLYNEQFF
13,NA,TRBV6-6,TRBJ1-3,NA,TGTGCCAGCGGACAGAACTCTGGAAACACCATATATTTT,CASGQNSGNTIYF
15,TRBD1,TRBV19,TRBJ1-2,NA,TGTGCCAGTAGTCCAGGGGGAAGGATTCCCTATGGCTACCCCTTC,CASSPGGRIPYGYPF
12,NA,TRBV2,TRBJ2-1,NA,TGTGCCAGCACGGCGGAGAACAATGAGCAGTTCTTC,CASTAENNEQFF
19,TRBD2,TRBV5-4,TRBJ2-5,few,TGTGCCAGCAGCTTAAAGGGTCTGGGCGGGGGGAACCTCCGGGAGACCCAGTACTTC,CASSLKGLGGGNLRETQYF
15,TRBD1,TRBV6-1,TRBJ1-5,NA,TGTGCCAGCAGCTACCCGACAGGGGGCGATCAGCCCCAGCATTTT,CASSYPTGGDQPQHF
12,TRBD1,TRBV10-3,TRBJ1-3,NA,TGTGCCATCGGGACAGCAGGAAACACCATATATTTT,CAIGTAGNTIYF
17,TRBD1,TRBV6-1,TRBJ1-1,few,TGTGCCAGCAGTGAAGTTTCATGGGGACAGAGGAACACTGAAGCTTTCTTT,CASSEVSWGQRNTEAFF
13,NA,TRBV12-5,TRBJ1-1,few,TGTGCTGGGGGGGACGGCATTAACACTGAAGCTTTCTTT,CAGGDGINTEAFF
17,NA,TRBV27,TRBJ1-2,NA,TGTGCCAGCAGTTTTCGGGGGAGAGGCTTACTGCGGGATGGCTACACCTTC,CASSFRGRGLLRDGYTF
13,TRBD2,TRBV19,TRBJ2-7,NA,TGTGCCAGTAGTGCGGGGGGCCTCTACGAGCAGTACTTC,CASSAGGLYEQYF
13,NA,TRBV7-2,TRBJ2-3,NA,TGTGCCAGCAGCTCCGGCCTAGAGTATACGCAGTATTTT,CASSSGLEYTQYF
18,TRBD1,TRBV7-8,TRBJ2-5,NA,TGTGCCAGCAGCGCCCGCCGGAAGACAGGGGGTTTCTTGGGGACCCAGTACTTC,CASSARRKTGGFLGTQYF
14,TRBD1,TRBV6-4,TRBJ2-2,NA,TGTGCCAGCAGTGACGGGACAGACACCGGGGAGCTGTTTTTT,CASSDGTDTGELFF
14,TRBD2,TRBV27,TRBJ2-5,few,TGTGCCAGCAGGAAACTAGCGGGGGAGTCGGCCCAGTACTTC,CASRKLAGESAQYF
12,NA,TRBV29-1,TRBJ2-1,NA,TGCAGCGTTCAAAGGGGCTTCAATGAGCAGTTCTTC,CSVQRGFNEQFF
14,NA,TRBV27,TRBJ1-5,few,TGTGCCAGCAGTCCCTCTAGGGGGAATCAGCCCCAGCATTTT,CASSPSRGNQPQHF
13,NA,TRBV4-1,TRBJ1-2,NA,TGCGCCAGCAGCCCCTTAGGGGAGGTCGGCTACACCTTC,CASSPLGEVGYTF
14,NA,TRBV11-2,TRBJ1-2,NA,TGTGCCAGCAGCTTAGCCGAGGGGGTCTATGGCTACACCTTC,CASSLAEGVYGYTF
13,NA,TRBV7-2,TRBJ2-5,NA,TGTGCCAGCAGCCGGGGGGCCCAAGAGACCCAGTACTTC,CASSRGAQETQYF
13,NA,TRBV5-1,TRBJ1-2,NA,TGCGCCAGCAGCCTAGACAGTAACTATGGCTACACCTTC,CASSLDSNYGYTF
16,TRBD1,TRBV5-1,TRBJ2-1,NA,TGCGCCAGCAGCCCAGAAGCCGGGACAGGGAACAATGAGCAGTTCTTC,CASSPEAGTGNNEQFF
18,NA,TRBV5-1,TRBJ1-4,NA,TGCGCCAGCAGCCCCGGCAGAGGGATAACGTCCCCTAATGAAGAACTGTTTTTT,CASSPGRGITSPNEELFF
19,TRBD2,TRBV4-3,TRBJ2-1,once,TGCGCCAGCAGCCAACGTATACTAGCGGGGGGACCCTCCTACAATGAGCAGTTCTTC,CASSQRILAGGPSYNEQFF
12,NA,TRBV13,TRBJ2-1,NA,TGTGCCAGCAGCCCCCCCATCGGTGAGCAGTTCTTC,CASSPPIGEQFF
17,TRBD1,TRBV4-2,TRBJ1-4,NA,TGTGCCAGCAGCCAAGAAGGGTATTGGGACAGGAGCGAAAAACTGTTTTTT,CASSQEGYWDRSEKLFF
14,TRBD2,TRBV4-3,TRBJ2-1,NA,TGCGCCAGCAGCCAGGCTACAGGACTAGCGGAGCAGTTCTTC,CASSQATGLAEQFF
15,NA,TRBV7-9,TRBJ2-7,NA,TGTTCCAGCAGCTTAGGTCAGGGTTCGTCCTACGAGCAGTACTTC,CSSSLGQGSSYEQYF
15,NA,TRBV7-9,TRBJ1-4,NA,TGTGCCAGCAGCTTCGATCAGGCAGCTAATGAAAAACTGTTTTTT,CASSFDQAANEKLFF
13,NA,TRBV29-1,TRBJ2-2,NA,TGCAGCGTTGGGCAGGGTGCCACCGGGGAGCTGTTTTTT,CSVGQGATGELFF
17,TRBD2,TRBV4-2,TRBJ2-1,once,TGTGCCAGCAGCCAAGATAGGAGGCTAGCGGGGCGTAATGAGCAGTTCTTC,CASSQDRRLAGRNEQFF
15,NA,TRBV9,TRBJ1-4,once,TGTGCCAGCAGCAGGGGCCCCCGGGCTAATGAAAAACTGTTTTTT,CASSRGPRANEKLFF
14,NA,TRBV10-3,TRBJ1-1,NA,TGTGCCATCAGTGACGGGGGGGCGAGGACTGAAGCTTTCTTT,CAISDGGARTEAFF
15,TRBD2,TRBV29-1,TRBJ2-7,NA,TGCAGCGCCGCCTCGGAGCGGGGAATATCCTACGAGCAGTACTTC,CSAASERGISYEQYF
14,TRBD1,TRBV5-1,TRBJ2-5,NA,TGCGCCAGCAGTGAACAGGGGGCTCAGGAGACCCAGTACTTC,CASSEQGAQETQYF
13,TRBD1,TRBV4-2,TRBJ1-2,NA,TGTGCCAGCAGCCAAGATGGACAGGGAGGCTACACCTTC,CASSQDGQGGYTF
15,NA,TRBV5-1,TRBJ1-3,NA,TGCGCCAGCAGCCCCGGGACTGCTTTTGGAAACACCATATATTTT,CASSPGTAFGNTIYF
20,TRBD2,TRBV4-3,TRBJ2-1,NA,TGCGCCAGCAGCCATCCATTAGCCCCGCCTAGCGGGGGGGATCACAATGAGCAGTTCTTC,CASSHPLAPPSGGDHNEQFF
15,TRBD1,TRBV5-6,TRBJ1-1,NA,TGTGCCAGCAGCCCGCGGACAGGGGGGCATACTGAAGCTTTCTTT,CASSPRTGGHTEAFF
15,TRBD2,TRBV9,TRBJ2-1,NA,TGTGCCAGCAGCGTAGCGAGTAGCGGGGGCAATGAGCAGTTCTTC,CASSVASSGGNEQFF
14,NA,TRBV4-3,TRBJ2-1,NA,TGCGCCAGCAGCCAAGACGGGTTGGCGGCCGAGCAGTTCTTC,CASSQDGLAAEQFF
16,TRBD1,TRBV25-1,TRBJ1-2,NA,TGTGCCAGCGCTGAGGGAGGACAGGTAGCTAACTATGGCTACACCTTC,CASAEGGQVANYGYTF